This entry is about one T cell receptor beta chain. The antigen this receptor binds is unknown. Base qualities were left out, and no much larger clone turns up one base away. TCRbeta CDR3 regions were amplified from genomic DNA using the immunoSEQ Assay, a bias-controlled multiplex PCR. As for the authors' bioinformatics: The number of nucleated cells in each sample was estimated by amplification of reference gene primers within the assay. Sequence reads were collapsed and filtered to measure the absolute abundance of every unique TCRbeta CDR3 rearrangement. Productive Simpson clonality was computed per sample as the square root of Simpson's diversity index over productive rearrangements. Sourced from immuneACCESS, this table was stored by TCRdb with only in-frame sequences that have V and J called. A share of the clones is absent; for the studies checked, an unresolved V gene accounts for under half, and the remainder has no known explanation. The V and J calls and the clone size are those of that table, but D and trimming were determined from the DNA. The sample table lists about 150,000 clones, roughly 88% of them with a count of one. The ten largest clones take up under 4.5% of the sample.

Per the germline V gene (reference sequence), SEHNR is the CDR1 and FQNEAQ is the CDR2. The CDR3 goes from the cysteine to the phenylalanine over 16 residues. Here the CDR3 DNA is all that survives: 48 bases in frame from base 1. V gives up 0 bases and J gives up 7 bases, and the segment between their germline ends measures 15 bases. Enrolling through a virtual design, the prospective study's participants ranged in age from roughly 18 to 100 years and lived across 24 United States geographic areas. In the prospective study, cohorts were assigned on the basis of participant-reported clinical history obtained from a screening survey and a study questionnaire. Recovered participants in ImmuneRACE Cohort 3 were defined as having two consecutive negative NP/OP PCR tests, clearance from a healthcare professional, or resolution of symptoms. In the prospective study, mobile phlebotomists collected whole blood, serum and a nasopharyngeal or oropharyngeal swab from each participant. Over a roughly 2-month period, participants in the prospective study had the option of providing additional blood draws and questionnaires. Blood samples from the prospective study were shipped frozen or at room temperature prior to DNA extraction.

The data were taken from a study of blood T cell repertoires in COVID-19 (dated by TCRdb to the early 2020s). Study-level background: The collaborator samples originated in the United States, Italy and Spain and spanned the acute and convalescent phases of COVID-19. The prospective study material was composed of cDNA or gDNA derived from T cells, B-cell-depleted T cells, or PBMCs. The dataset comprised deeply sampled blood TCRbeta repertoires from subjects exposed to, actively infected with, or recovered from COVID-19. The repertoires were released in a freely available public database intended as a resource for research on the immune response to SARS-CoV-2. Samples came from the ongoing ImmuneRACE study (first 160 participants) plus 1,254 subjects from 6 global collaborators. The sample metadata nearly always contained a de-identified subject ID, COVID-19 status, age in years and sex. Where available, HLA class I and class II types were taken from metadata supplied by the sample provider and were not determined by assay-based typing. The study at large found these results: The amount of clinical and demographic metadata varied by source and participant and was provided uncurated.

Material for sequencing was PBMCs or T cells enriched from blood (not recorded which). The receptor comes from a man aged 50 or older who had recovered from COVID-19. Recombination connected TRBV7-9 to TRBJ1-4; the D gene is perhaps TRBD1, from 5 matching bases. The CDR3 is CASSLALGGGGEKLFF. At the DNA level, the sequence is TGTGCCAGCAGCTTAGCGCTTGGCGGGGGTGGTGAAAAACTGTTTTTT.